These 26 T cell receptor beta chains came from one sample sequenced in a study of blood T cell repertoires in COVID-19. The table came from immunoSEQ multiplex PCR; TCRdb's copy has only in-frame clones and leaves some out. This sample has 360,000 or so clones, with about 88% found just once. The sample taken for sequencing was PBMCs or T cells enriched from blood (not recorded which). Source of these receptors: a woman between 25 and 40 years old who had been exposed to COVID-19.

The chain employs TRBV25-1 and TRBJ1-3; no clear D gene. V was cut by 4 bases and J by 4 bases, with 8 bases left in between. The CDR3 is made up of 13 amino acids. The germline gives CDR1 MGHDK, CDR2 SYGVNS. CDR3 amino acids: CASSAGAGNTIYF. Written as DNA, the CDR3 is TGTGCCAGCAGTGCGGGAGCCGGAAACACCATATATTTT.

V usage is TRBV11-2 and J usage is TRBJ1-2, with TRBD1 matching 8 bases. In germline, CDR1 is SGHAT, CDR2 FQNNGV. The CDR3 covers 14 residues. V lost 5 bases and J lost 4; bases outside the gene matches: 6. As DNA, the CDR3 is TGTGCCAGCAGCCCAGGGGGCGGCGGCTATGGCTACACCTTC. It yields the protein CASSPGGGGYGYTF.

V and J are TRBV30 and TRBJ1-6; D gene uncertain. The CDR3 contains 14 residues. Trimming stripped 5 bases from V and 3 bases from J, with 11 bases between. Germline CDR1 and CDR2: GTSNPN and SVGIG (reference sequence). CDR3 sequence: CAWSHEDYNSPLHF. The CDR3 DNA reads TGTGCCTGGTCACACGAGGACTATAATTCACCCCTCCACTTT.

The chain has TRBV6-4 and TRBJ2-1; TRBD1 matches at 9 bases. The trim removed 6 bases at V and 9 bases at J, leaving 12 bases unmatched. The CDR3 totals 15 residues. Germline V gene data show CDR1 as MRHNA and CDR2 as SNTAGT. CDR3 region: CASSVGQGMVGEQFF. CDR3 nucleotides: TGTGCCAGCAGCGTCGGACAGGGGATGGTAGGTGAGCAGTTCTTC.

This clone was seen just once. This chain uses TRBV5-4 with TRBJ1-1; D might be TRBD1 (6 bases). V lost 6 bases, J lost 2 bases, and 17 bases lay in between. The CDR3 has 15 residues. Per germline, CDR1 SGHNT and CDR2 YYREEE (reference sequence). The CDR3 region is CASTRPEQGNTEAFF. As DNA, the CDR3 is TGTGCCAGCACCCGGCCGGAACAGGGTAACACTGAAGCTTTCTTT.

This clone was recorded only once. This chain uses TRBV7-5 with TRBJ1-1; the table names TRBD1, a call not compared with the DNA. TRBV7-5 is a pseudogene segment. This CDR3 is 16 amino acids long. The CDR3: CARSLDPRGLNTEAFF. CDR3 nucleotide sequence: TGTGCCAGAAGCTTAGACCCCAGGGGGCTCAACACTGAAGCTTTCTTT.

The chain employs TRBV19 and TRBJ2-1, with a tentative D call TRBD2 (6 bases). The CDR3 spans 13 residues. V shed 2 bases and J shed 9 bases, with 11 bases lying between them. Germline V gene lookup returns CDR1 LNHDA and CDR2 SQIVND (reference sequence). CDR3 protein: CASSIIGAGEQFF. The CDR3 DNA is TGTGCCAGTAGTATAATTGGAGCGGGTGAGCAGTTCTTC.

This clone has just one count. J is TRBJ2-1 and V is TRBV28, with TRBD2 matching over 10 bases. CDR3 length: 15 residues. Trimming took 3 bases from V and 7 from J; bases not matched to a gene: 6. In germline, CDR1 is MDHEN, CDR2 SYDVKM. The CDR3 DNA follows: TGTGCCAGCAGTTTCTCTGGACTAGCGGCGAATGAGCAGTTCTTC. Its protein product is CASSFSGLAANEQFF.

CDR3 loop: CASSQVAPLVNSYNEQFF. The CDR3 nucleotides read TGTGCCAGCAGCCAAGTCGCCCCACTGGTTAATTCCTACAATGAGCAGTTCTTC. The gene calls are TRBV14 and TRBJ2-1; D is uncertain. Germline V gives CDR1 SGHDN, CDR2 FVKESK. CDR3 length: 18 amino acids. Trimming cost V 1 base and J 1 base, with 17 bases left between them.

The gene calls are TRBV27 and TRBJ2-1; 10 nucleotides match TRBD1. The length of the CDR3 is 15 residues. The germline CDR1 and CDR2 sequences are MNHEY and SMNVEV (reference sequence). J was trimmed by 5 bases and V by 6 bases; bases with no gene match: 7. CDR3 loop: CASSSRDRGHNEQFF. The CDR3 nucleotides read TGTGCCAGCAGCAGCCGGGACAGGGGCCACAATGAGCAGTTCTTC.

The chain combines TRBV2 with TRBJ1-5; 7 nucleotides agree with TRBD1. This CDR3 region has 13 residues. V shed 7 bases and J 3 bases; nucleotides not matched to a gene: 3. Germline values: CDR1 SNHLY, CDR2 FYNNEI. CDR3 sequence reads: CASKGAANQPQHF. CDR3 coding DNA: TGTGCCAGCAAGGGGGCCGCCAATCAGCCCCAGCATTTT.

The gene calls are TRBV15 and TRBJ1-1, with TRBD1 as a possible D gene (5 bases). The CDR3 is 18 amino acids. CDR1 is LNHNV and CDR2 is YYDKDF in the germline V gene (reference sequence). V dropped 0 bases and J dropped 3 bases, with 20 bases sitting between them. Here the CDR3 DNA reads TGTGCCACCAGCAGAGATATGGTGGCGGGGGGACGGGACACTGAAGCTTTCTTT. Its protein product is CATSRDMVAGGRDTEAFF.

This sequence joins TRBV30 and TRBJ1-5; 10 nucleotides align to TRBD1. Germline CDR1 and CDR2: GTSNPN and SVGIG (reference sequence). The CDR3 runs to 16 residues. V trimming: 3 bases; J trimming: 3 bases; junction bases outside the gene matches: 8. DNA for the CDR3: TGTGCCTGGAGGAGACAGGGGGCTCTCTCCAATCAGCCCCAGCATTTT. This sequence encodes CAWRRQGALSNQPQHF.

V and J are TRBV9 and TRBJ1-2, with TRBD1 matching 7 bases. This CDR3 spans 13 amino acids. Looked up from germline, CDR1 is SGDLS and CDR2 is YYNGEE. V was pared by 2 bases and J by 7 bases, with 5 bases of the junction left unmatched. CDR3 in amino acids: CASSVLGGGGYTF. The CDR3 DNA reads TGTGCCAGCAGCGTTTTAGGGGGCGGTGGCTACACCTTC.

The V gene is TRBV27, the J gene TRBJ1-1; TRBD1 agrees at 10 bases. V gave up 5 bases and J gave up 0 bases; unmatched junction bases: 3. The CDR3 extends over 15 amino acids. Germline V lookup: CDR1 MNHEY, CDR2 SMNVEV (reference sequence). Here the CDR3 DNA reads TGTGCCAGCAGTCCGGGACAGGGGTTGAACACTGAAGCTTTCTTT. This sequence encodes CASSPGQGLNTEAFF.

The chain joins TRBV21-1 to TRBJ2-7; the tabulated D call, TRBD1, remains unverified against the DNA. TRBV21-1 is an annotated pseudogene. The CDR3 is 22 amino acids. The CDR3: CASSKDRRGDKRQGRAAYEQYF. The CDR3, as DNA: TGTGCCAGCAGCAAAGATCGAAGGGGCGACAAAAGGCAAGGGCGCGCCGCCTACGAGCAGTACTTC.

V is TRBV3-1 (or the pseudogene TRBV3-2) and J is TRBJ1-2; D unresolved. The V and J ends lost 1 base and 5 bases respectively, with 11 bases between them. The germline gives CDR1 LGHDT, CDR2 YNNKEL (reference sequence). CDR3 length: 14 residues. Here the CDR3 reads CASSQGRPSYGYTF. CDR3 sequence (DNA): TGTGCCAGCAGCCAAGGGAGGCCGTCTTATGGCTACACCTTC.

The chain has TRBV28 and TRBJ2-7; TRBD2 aligns across 8 bases. This CDR3 is built from 15 residues. The germline V gene encodes CDR1 MDHEN and CDR2 SYDVKM. The junction had 9 bases not matched to a gene; V was cut back by 7 bases and J by 1 base. The CDR3: CASKTGGPLSYEQYF. The CDR3 DNA is TGTGCCAGCAAAACGGGAGGGCCTTTGTCCTACGAGCAGTACTTC.

The chain employs TRBV11-2 and TRBJ2-3, with 7 bases that match TRBD2. From germline, CDR1 is SGHAT and CDR2 FQNNGV. This CDR3 has 15 amino acids. The trim removed 10 bases at V and 2 bases at J, leaving 12 bases unmatched. DNA of the CDR3: TGTGCCACCCGGCTCGGGGGACTAAACACAGATACGCAGTATTTT. It encodes CATRLGGLNTDTQYF.

The chain recombines TRBV19 with TRBJ1-4; perhaps TRBD1 as D (5 bases). Trimming took off 9 bases at V and 1 base at J, with 6 bases between the two ends. Germline loops: CDR1 LNHDA, CDR2 SQIVND (reference sequence). The CDR3 length is 12 residues. CDR3: CASRVTNEKLFF. The CDR3 nucleotides read TGTGCCAGCAGGGTAACTAATGAAAAACTGTTTTTT.

This clone was observed a handful of times. This chain links TRBV4-1 with TRBJ2-1, with TRBD2 matching 7 bases. This CDR3 comprises 17 residues. V shed 0 bases, J shed 6 bases, and the junction held 11 bases outside the gene matches. Per the germline V gene, CDR1 is MGHRA and CDR2 is YSYEKL. The CDR3 loop reads CASSQDKRAGIPNEQFF. As DNA, the CDR3 is TGCGCCAGCAGCCAAGATAAGAGAGCGGGAATACCCAATGAGCAGTTCTTC.

The chain employs TRBV3-1 (or the pseudogene TRBV3-2) and TRBJ1-5; D is uncertain. Between the trimmed V and J ends, which lost 1 base and 5 bases, there was a span of 12 bases. CDR1 and CDR2 from the germline V gene are LGHDT and YNNKEL (reference sequence). The CDR3 sequence is 15 residues long. CDR3 sequence reads: CASSQGFGQDQPQHF. CDR3 nucleotide sequence: TGTGCCAGCAGCCAAGGGTTTGGGCAGGATCAGCCCCAGCATTTT.

The chain uses TRBV9 and TRBJ2-3; a weak D match, TRBD2 (5 bases). The V gene lost 4 bases and the J gene lost 0 bases, with 18 bases spanning the gap. The CDR3 extends over 17 amino acids. Germline lookup yields CDR1 SGDLS and CDR2 YYNGEE. The CDR3 region is CASSPRRLPDSTDTQYF. The CDR3 DNA sequence: TGTGCCAGCAGCCCTCGGAGGCTGCCCGATAGCACAGATACGCAGTATTTT.

This sequence joins TRBV5-1 and TRBJ1-5; TRBD1 agrees at 7 bases. CDR1 and CDR2 from the germline V gene are SGHRS and YFSETQ. This CDR3 contains 14 residues. Unmatched junction bases numbered 5, after V lost 1 base and J lost 7 bases. CDR3 in amino acids: CASSLQGEEQPQHF. Here the CDR3 DNA reads TGCGCCAGCAGCTTGCAGGGGGAAGAACAGCCCCAGCATTTT.

The chain combines TRBV10-2 with TRBJ2-3; D may be TRBD2 (6 bases). This CDR3 has 14 amino acids. Germline CDR1 and CDR2: WSHSY and SAAADI. Between the trimmed V and J ends, which lost 2 bases and 4 bases, there was a span of 10 bases. CDR3 region: CASSENAGSDTQYF. The CDR3 nucleotides read TGCGCCAGCAGTGAGAACGCGGGGTCAGATACGCAGTATTTT.

The chain employs TRBV12-5 and TRBJ1-1; 7 positions match TRBD1. This CDR3 contains 12 residues. V dropped 1 base and J dropped 9; count of bases not matched to a gene: 2. In germline, CDR1 is LGHNT, CDR2 FRNRAP. As DNA, the CDR3 is TGTGCTAGTGGTTTGGGACAGGGACAAGCTTTCTTT. Its protein is CASGLGQGQAFF. The entire variable domain, with the rest obtained from reference TRBV12-5 and TRBJ1-1, is as follows: DARVTQTPRHKVTEMGQEVTMRCQPILGHNTVFWYRQTMMQGLELLAYFRNRAPLDDSGMPKDRFSAEMPDATLATLKIQPSEPRDSAVYFCASGLGQGQAFFGQGTRLTVV.